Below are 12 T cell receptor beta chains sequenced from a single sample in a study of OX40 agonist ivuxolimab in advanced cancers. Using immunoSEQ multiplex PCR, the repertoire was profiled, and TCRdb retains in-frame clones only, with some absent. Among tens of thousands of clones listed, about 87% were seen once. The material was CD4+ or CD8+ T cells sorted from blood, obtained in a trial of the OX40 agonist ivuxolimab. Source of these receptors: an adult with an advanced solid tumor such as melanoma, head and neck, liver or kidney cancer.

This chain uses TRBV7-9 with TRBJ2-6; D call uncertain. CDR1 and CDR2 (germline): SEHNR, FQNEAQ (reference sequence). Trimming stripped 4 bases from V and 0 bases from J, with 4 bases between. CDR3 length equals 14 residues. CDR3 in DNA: TGTGCCAGCAGCTCTTCCTCTGGGGCCAACGTCCTGACTTTC. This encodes CASSSSSGANVLTF.

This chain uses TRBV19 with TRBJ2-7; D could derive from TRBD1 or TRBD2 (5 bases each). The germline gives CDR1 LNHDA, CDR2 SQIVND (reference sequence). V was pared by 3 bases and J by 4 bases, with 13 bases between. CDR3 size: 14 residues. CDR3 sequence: CASSIMVGPYEQYF. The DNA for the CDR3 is TGTGCCAGTAGTATTATGGTGGGACCTTACGAGCAGTACTTC. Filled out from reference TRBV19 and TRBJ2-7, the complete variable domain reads DGGITQSPKYLFRKEGQNVTLSCEQNLNHDAMYWYRQDPGQGLRLIYYSQIVNDFQKGDIAEGYSVSREKKESFPLTVTSAQKNPTAFYLCASSIMVGPYEQYFGPGTRLTVT.

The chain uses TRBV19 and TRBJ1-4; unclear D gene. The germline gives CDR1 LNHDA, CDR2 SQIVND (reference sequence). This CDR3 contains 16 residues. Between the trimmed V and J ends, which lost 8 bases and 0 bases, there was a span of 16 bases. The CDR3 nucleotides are TGTGCCAGTCGTAAACGGACGGCTGCAACTAATGAAAAACTGTTTTTT. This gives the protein CASRKRTAATNEKLFF.

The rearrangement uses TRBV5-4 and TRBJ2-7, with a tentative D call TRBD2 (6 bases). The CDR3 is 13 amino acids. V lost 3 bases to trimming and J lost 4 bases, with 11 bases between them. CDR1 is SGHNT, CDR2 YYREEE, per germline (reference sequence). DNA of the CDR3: TGTGCCAGCAGCTCTGGGGGGAAGTACGAGCAGTACTTC. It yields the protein CASSSGGKYEQYF.

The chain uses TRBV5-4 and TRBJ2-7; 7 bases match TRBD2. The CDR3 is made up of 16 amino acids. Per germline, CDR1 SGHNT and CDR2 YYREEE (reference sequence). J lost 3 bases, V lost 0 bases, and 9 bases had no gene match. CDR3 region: CASSLEAGVLGYEQYF. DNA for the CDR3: TGTGCCAGCAGCTTGGAGGCGGGGGTGTTGGGCTACGAGCAGTACTTC.

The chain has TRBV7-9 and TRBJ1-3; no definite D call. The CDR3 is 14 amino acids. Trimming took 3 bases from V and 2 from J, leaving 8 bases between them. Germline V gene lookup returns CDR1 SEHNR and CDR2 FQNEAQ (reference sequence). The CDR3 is CASSFYRTGNTIYF. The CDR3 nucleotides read TGTGCCAGCAGCTTTTACAGAACTGGAAACACCATATATTTT.

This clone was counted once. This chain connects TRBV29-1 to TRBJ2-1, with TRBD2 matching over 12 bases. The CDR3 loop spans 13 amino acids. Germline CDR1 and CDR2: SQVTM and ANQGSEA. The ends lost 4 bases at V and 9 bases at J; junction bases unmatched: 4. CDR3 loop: CSVATSGRGEQFF. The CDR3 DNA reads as TGCAGCGTTGCGACTAGCGGGAGAGGTGAGCAGTTCTTC.

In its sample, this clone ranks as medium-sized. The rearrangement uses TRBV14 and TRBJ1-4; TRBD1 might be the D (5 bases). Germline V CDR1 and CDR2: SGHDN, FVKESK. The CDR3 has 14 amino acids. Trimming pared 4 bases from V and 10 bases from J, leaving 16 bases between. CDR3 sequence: CASSRLTSQGKLFF. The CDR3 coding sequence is TGTGCCAGCAGCCGTCTAACAAGCCAGGGAAAACTGTTTTTT.

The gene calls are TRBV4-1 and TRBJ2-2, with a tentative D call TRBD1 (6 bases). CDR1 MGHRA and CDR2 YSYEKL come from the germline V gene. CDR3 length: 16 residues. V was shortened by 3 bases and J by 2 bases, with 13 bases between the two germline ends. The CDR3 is CASSQSWDTNTGELFF. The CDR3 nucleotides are TGCGCCAGCAGCCAGTCATGGGACACCAACACCGGGGAGCTGTTTTTT.

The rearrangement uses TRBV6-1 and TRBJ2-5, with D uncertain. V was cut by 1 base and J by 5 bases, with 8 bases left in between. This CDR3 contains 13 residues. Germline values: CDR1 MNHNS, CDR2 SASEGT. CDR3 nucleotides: TGTGCCAGCAGTGAAGTAGCCCGGGAGACCCAGTACTTC. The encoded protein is CASSEVARETQYF.

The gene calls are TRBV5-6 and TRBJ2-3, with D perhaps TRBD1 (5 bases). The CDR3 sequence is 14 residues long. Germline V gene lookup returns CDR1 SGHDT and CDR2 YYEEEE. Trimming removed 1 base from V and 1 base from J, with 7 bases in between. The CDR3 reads CASSLNRRTDTQYF. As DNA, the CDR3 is TGTGCCAGCAGCTTGAACAGGCGCACAGATACGCAGTATTTT.

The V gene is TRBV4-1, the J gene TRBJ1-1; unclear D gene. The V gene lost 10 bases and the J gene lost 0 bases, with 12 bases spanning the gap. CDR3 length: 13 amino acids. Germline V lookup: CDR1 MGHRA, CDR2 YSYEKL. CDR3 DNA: TGCGCCACCTCCGTGGGGTTGAACACTGAAGCTTTCTTT. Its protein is CATSVGLNTEAFF.